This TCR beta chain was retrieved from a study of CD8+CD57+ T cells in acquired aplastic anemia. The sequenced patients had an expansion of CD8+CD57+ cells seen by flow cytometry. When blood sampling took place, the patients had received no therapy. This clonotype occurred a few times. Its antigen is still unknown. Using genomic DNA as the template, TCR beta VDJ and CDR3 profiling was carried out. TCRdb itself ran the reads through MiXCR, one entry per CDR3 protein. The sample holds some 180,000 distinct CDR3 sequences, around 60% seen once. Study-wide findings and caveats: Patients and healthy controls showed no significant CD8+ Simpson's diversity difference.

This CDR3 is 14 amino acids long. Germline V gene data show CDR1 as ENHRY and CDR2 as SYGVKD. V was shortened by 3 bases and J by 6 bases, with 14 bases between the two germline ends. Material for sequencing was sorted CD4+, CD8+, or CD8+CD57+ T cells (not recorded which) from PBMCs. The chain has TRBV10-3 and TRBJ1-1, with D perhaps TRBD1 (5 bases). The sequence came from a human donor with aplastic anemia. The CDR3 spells CAISDQGGFAEAFF. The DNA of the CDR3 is TGTGCCATCAGTGACCAGGGTGGTTTCGCTGAAGCTTTCTTT.